This is a list of T cell receptor beta chains from one sample in a study of regulatory T cells in long-lasting Graves disease. TCRdb itself ran the multiplex PCR reads through MiXCR, one entry per CDR3 protein. The sample lists 300,000 to 500,000 distinct CDR3 sequences, about 20% occurring once. This specimen was peripheral blood mononuclear cells (PBMCs), taken when the disease was refractory, from a patient treated with antithyroid drugs. The source of these receptors is a female donor with Graves disease. Each CDR3 is given with its conserved first and last residue. The D gene is left open where the match is weak. Clone size is stated in some rows and not others, as once, few, many or a class when expanded.

j_call clone_size cdr3_length v_call d_call cdr3_aa cdr3_nt
TRBJ1-1 many 17 TRBV28 TRBD1 CASSIPGQGIFGGEAFF TGTGCCAGCAGTATTCCGGGACAGGGGATTTTTGGAGGTGAAGCTTTCTTT
TRBJ1-2 many 15 TRBV11-2 TRBD1 CASSLDGTGDYGYTF TGTGCCAGCAGCTTAGATGGGACAGGGGACTATGGCTACACCTTC
TRBJ1-6 few 13 TRBV20-1 - CSAPRASNSPLHF TGCAGTGCTCCCCGGGCCTCCAATTCACCCCTCCACTTT
TRBJ2-7 many 13 TRBV7-2 - CASSPALGHEQYF TGTGCCAGCAGCCCCGCTCTAGGCCACGAGCAGTACTTC
TRBJ1-5 many 13 TRBV3-1 - CASSQRINQPQHF TGTGCCAGCAGCCAAAGAATTAACCAGCCCCAGCATTTT
TRBJ1-2 few 16 TRBV3-1 TRBD1 CASSQEMTGGYSGYTF TGTGCCAGCAGCCAGGAGATGACAGGGGGCTACAGTGGCTACACCTTC
TRBJ1-1 - 15 TRBV7-3 - CASSLEGLTGSEAFF TGTGCCAGCAGCTTAGAAGGCCTAACGGGGAGTGAAGCTTTCTTT
TRBJ2-3 - 16 TRBV28 TRBD2 CASSFSQGGDTDTQYF TGTGCCAGCAGTTTTTCCCAGGGAGGGGACACAGATACGCAGTATTTT
TRBJ2-3 - 19 TRBV6-1 TRBD2 CASRGSGLAGGTSTDTQYF TGTGCCAGCAGAGGCTCGGGACTAGCGGGAGGGACTAGCACAGATACGCAGTATTTT
TRBJ1-1 many 14 TRBV28 - CASSLTSKNTEAFF TGTGCCAGCAGTTTAACCAGTAAGAACACTGAAGCTTTCTTT
TRBJ2-7 - 12 TRBV25-1 - CASSEFWDEQYF TGTGCTAGCAGTGAATTTTGGGACGAGCAGTACTTC
TRBJ1-2 many 12 TRBV6-1 TRBD1 CASSPGQPAGTF TGTGCCAGCAGTCCGGGACAGCCAGCAGGCACCTTC
TRBJ1-1 - 19 TRBV6-5 TRBD1 CASSYGGPGTGAFNTEAFF TGTGCCAGCAGTTACGGGGGCCCCGGGACAGGCGCGTTCAACACTGAAGCTTTCTTT
TRBJ2-7 many 13 TRBV12-3/TRBV12-4 - CASSFRRRDEQYF TGTGCCAGCAGTTTTCGCCGTCGAGACGAGCAGTACTTC
TRBJ1-2 many 13 TRBV12-3/TRBV12-4 - CASGDGVNYGYTF TGTGCCAGCGGGGATGGAGTTAACTATGGCTACACCTTC
TRBJ1-5 - 14 TRBV27 TRBD1 CASTRNRGVQPQHF TGTGCCAGCACCCGGAACAGGGGGGTCCAGCCCCAGCATTTT
TRBJ2-7 many 14 TRBV7-2 TRBD2 CASSFGLAGVEQYF TGTGCCAGCAGCTTTGGACTAGCGGGTGTCGAGCAGTACTTC
TRBJ2-1 - 13 TRBV7-2 - CASSPGAFNEQFF TGTGCCAGCAGCCCAGGGGCCTTCAATGAGCAGTTCTTC
TRBJ2-7 few 18 TRBV7-9 TRBD2 CASSLGVGTSGKIYEQYF TGTGCCAGCAGCTTAGGGGTGGGGACTAGCGGGAAGATCTACGAGCAGTACTTC
TRBJ2-5 many 14 TRBV12-3/TRBV12-4 - CASSRRPNLETQYF TGTGCCAGCAGCCGACGACCAAATCTAGAGACCCAGTACTTC
TRBJ2-3 - 15 TRBV20-1 TRBD2 CSAKRTSGSDDTQYF TGCAGTGCTAAACGGACTAGCGGGAGCGATGATACGCAGTATTTT
TRBJ1-5 few 13 TRBV7-2 - CASSLVSEQPQHF TGTGCCAGCAGCTTAGTTTCTGAACAGCCCCAGCATTTT
TRBJ2-2 - 17 TRBV3-1 - CASSQDFGRPNTGELFF TGTGCCAGCAGCCAAGATTTCGGACGGCCGAACACCGGGGAGCTGTTTTTT
TRBJ1-5 few 15 TRBV20-1 - CSARDQEGRNQPQHF TGCAGTGCTAGAGACCAAGAGGGTCGCAATCAGCCCCAGCATTTT
TRBJ1-1 - 16 TRBV11-1 - CASSLGGWSRGTEAFF TGTGCCAGCAGCTTAGGGGGATGGAGTCGAGGCACTGAAGCTTTCTTT
TRBJ2-4 many 17 TRBV18 TRBD2 CASSPQPAGRDKNIQYF TGTGCCAGCTCACCACAGCCGGCGGGGAGGGACAAAAACATTCAGTACTTC
TRBJ2-7 many 11 TRBV7-2 - CASSSRYEQYF TGTGCCAGCAGTTCACGTTACGAGCAGTACTTC
TRBJ2-6 - 15 TRBV7-2 - CASSPSTTGANVLTF TGTGCCAGCAGCCCTTCTACGACAGGGGCCAACGTCCTGACTTTC
TRBJ1-2 once 14 TRBV9 - CASSVSLTSWDYTF TGTGCCAGCAGCGTATCCCTAACGTCATGGGACTACACCTTC
TRBJ1-6 - 14 TRBV20-1 - CSARLTTENSPLHF TGCAGTGCTAGACTTACGACAGAGAATTCACCCCTCCACTTT
TRBJ1-1 - 14 TRBV29-1 - CSVEGATPPPEAFF TGCAGCGTTGAGGGGGCCACTCCTCCCCCTGAAGCTTTCTTT
TRBJ2-3 - 18 TRBV28 - CASSSTHVLATSTDTQYF TGTGCCAGCAGTTCGACCCACGTACTAGCAACTAGCACAGATACGCAGTATTTT
TRBJ2-7 many 14 TRBV9 - CASSVGTLAYEQYF TGTGCCAGCAGCGTAGGGACTCTTGCCTACGAGCAGTACTTC
TRBJ2-2 few 19 TRBV7-3 TRBD2 CASRLTPGLAGVNTGELFF TGTGCCAGCAGATTGACCCCGGGACTAGCGGGAGTCAACACCGGGGAGCTGTTTTTT
TRBJ1-1 many 13 TRBV2 - CASSEGLHTEAFF TGTGCCAGCAGTGAGGGACTTCACACTGAAGCTTTCTTT
TRBJ2-7 many 15 TRBV28 TRBD1 CASSLRQGVIYEQYF TGTGCCAGCAGCCTCCGACAGGGGGTAATTTACGAGCAGTACTTC
TRBJ2-5 many 17 TRBV7-6 - CASSLIPRDSGQETQYF TGTGCCAGCAGCTTGATACCCCGGGACTCCGGTCAAGAGACCCAGTACTTC
TRBJ1-1 - 14 TRBV18 - CASSPRRENTEAFF TGTGCCAGCTCACCAAGGAGGGAGAACACTGAAGCTTTCTTT
TRBJ1-5 many 15 TRBV7-2 - CASSLSPGEAQPQHF TGTGCCAGCAGCCTCTCTCCGGGGGAAGCTCAGCCCCAGCATTTT
TRBJ1-1 few 14 TRBV20-1 TRBD1 CSATRPQGSSEAFF TGCAGTGCTACCAGGCCACAGGGGAGTTCTGAAGCTTTCTTT
TRBJ2-5 - 14 TRBV10-3 - CAISESSGEETQYF TGTGCCATCAGTGAGTCGTCGGGGGAAGAGACCCAGTACTTC
TRBJ2-6 few 16 TRBV29-1 - CSVERFVGSGANVLTF TGCAGCGTTGAGAGGTTTGTGGGCTCTGGGGCCAACGTCCTGACTTTC
TRBJ1-1 many 13 TRBV30 - CAWRGGSNTEAFF TGTGCCTGGAGAGGGGGATCGAACACTGAAGCTTTCTTT
TRBJ1-4 - 19 TRBV28 TRBD1 CASRTTSGTGGAFYEKLFF TGTGCCAGCAGAACGACGTCCGGGACAGGGGGCGCATTTTATGAAAAACTGTTTTTT
TRBJ1-4 few 15 TRBV25-1 - CASSEVGTSNEKLFF TGTGCCAGCAGTGAAGTCGGGACCTCTAATGAAAAACTGTTTTTT
TRBJ2-6 many 16 TRBV28 TRBD2 CASSPLGTTGANVLTF TGTGCCAGCAGTCCCCTAGGGACTACCGGGGCCAACGTCCTGACTTTC
TRBJ2-7 few 14 TRBV7-6 - CASNLLLGAREQYF TGTGCCAGCAACTTACTTCTTGGGGCGCGGGAGCAGTACTTC
TRBJ2-5 - 15 TRBV5-1 TRBD2 CASSFTAGGPGTQYF TGCGCCAGCAGCTTTACAGCGGGAGGGCCGGGGACCCAGTACTTC
TRBJ1-2 many 17 TRBV27 - CASSFTAAGDPNYGYTF TGTGCCAGCAGTTTTACCGCGGCGGGGGACCCCAACTATGGCTACACCTTC